What follows is one T cell receptor beta chain and its context. Three rounds of nested PCR, following a modified ARM-PCR protocol, produced the TCRbeta library. TCRdb passed the multiplex PCR reads through MiXCR, listing each CDR3 protein once. The data show fewer than 120,000 distinct CDR3 sequences, over 75% seen once. CDR1 is ENHRY and CDR2 is SYGVKD in the germline V gene. The V end lost 4 bases, the J end lost 4 bases, and 14 bases lay between the germline ends. This CDR3 has 15 amino acids. This sample's RNA came from whole unsorted tissue. Newly diagnosed lung cancer patients had thoracic surgery in China, August–November 2014, without prior chemotherapy. The record originates from a study of tumor and adjacent non-tumor tissue in lung cancer. Whole-study context: About 4.17 million productive TCRbeta reads were obtained per sample on average.

The sequence derives from a man between 65 and 85 years old with non-small cell lung cancer. V usage is TRBV10-3 and J usage is TRBJ2-4; TRBD2 might be the D (6 bases). Material: lung tumor tissue. The CDR3 sequence: CAISGPSLAKNIQYF. The CDR3 DNA is TGTGCCATCAGTGGCCCCTCACTAGCAAAAAACATTCAGTACTTC.